This T cell receptor beta chain was recorded in a study of T cell changes during pregnancy in multiple sclerosis. TCRdb's copy holds only in-frame clones and misses some; the assay was immunoSEQ multiplex PCR. The sample lists approximately 64,000 clones, about 90% occurring once. The CDR3 extends over 11 amino acids. V gave up 1 base and J gave up 10 bases, with 7 bases separating them. The germline V gene encodes CDR1 MGHDK and CDR2 SYGVNS. Sequencing used peripheral blood, obtained in the first trimester of pregnancy. The chain links TRBV25-1 to TRBJ1-2; D remains ambiguous. The clonotype originates from a female donor with multiple sclerosis, enrolled in a pregnancy study. The CDR3 DNA follows: TGTGCCAGCAGTGAATCGGTTCACTACACCTTC. The encoded protein is CASSESVHYTF.